Below, one TCR beta chain is given with its context. Its specificity is unknown. The sample comes from a study of cytomegalovirus exposure and HLA in healthy donors. The assay was immunoSEQ multiplex PCR, and TCRdb's table has in-frame clones only and misses some. This table holds 150,000 to 200,000 clones, approximately 82% found once. V lost 3 bases and J lost 10; bases outside the gene matches: 12. The CDR3 consists of 14 residues. The germline gives CDR1 SQVTM, CDR2 ANQGSEA. Whole-study findings and limits: In vitro, three CMV-associated chains proved specific for CMV antigens. The authors enumerated some 170 TCR beta chains as linked to cytomegalovirus.

Sequenced sample: PBMCs. V usage is TRBV29-1 and J usage is TRBJ1-1; 9 bases map to TRBD1. The clonotype comes from a woman in her thirties in good health and CMV-seropositive. CDR3 protein: CSVDRDRAFLGAFF. As DNA, the CDR3 is TGCAGCGTTGATAGGGACAGGGCGTTCCTGGGAGCTTTCTTT. The whole variable domain, remainder taken from reference TRBV29-1 and TRBJ1-1, is SAVISQKPSRDICQRGTSLTIQCQVDSQVTMMFWYRQQPGQSLTLIATANQGSEATYESGFVIDKFPISRPNLTFSTLTVSNMSPEDSSIYLCSVDRDRAFLGAFFGQGTRLTVV.